The TCR beta chain under discussion was sequenced for a study of control samples from healthy donors and cancer patients. Generated by immunoSEQ multiplex PCR, the TCRdb table keeps only in-frame clones and is missing some. The data show tens of thousands of clones, approximately 80% seen once. The CDR3 spans 16 residues. Input material: PBMCs. This sequence was found in a man aged 55 to 70 with head and neck cancer. The chain employs TRBV21-1 and TRBJ1-3; the table calls TRBD1, which could not be checked here. TRBV21-1 is a pseudogene segment. CDR3 amino acids: CASRVRQRYSGNTIYF. CDR3 sequence (DNA): TGTGCCAGCAGGGTTAGACAGCGATACTCTGGAAACACCATATATTTT.